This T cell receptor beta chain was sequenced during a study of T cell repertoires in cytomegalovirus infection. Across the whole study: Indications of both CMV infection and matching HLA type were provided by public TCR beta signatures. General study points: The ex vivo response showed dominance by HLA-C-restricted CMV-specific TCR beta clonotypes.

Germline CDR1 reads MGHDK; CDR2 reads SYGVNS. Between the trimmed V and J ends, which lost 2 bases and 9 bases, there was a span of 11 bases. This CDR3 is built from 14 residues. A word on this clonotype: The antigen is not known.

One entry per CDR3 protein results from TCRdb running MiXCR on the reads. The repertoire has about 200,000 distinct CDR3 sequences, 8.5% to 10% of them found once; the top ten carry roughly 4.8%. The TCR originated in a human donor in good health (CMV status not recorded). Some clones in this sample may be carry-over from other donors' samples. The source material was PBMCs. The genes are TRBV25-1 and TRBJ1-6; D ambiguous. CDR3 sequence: CASSENSGSSPLHF. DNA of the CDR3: TGTGCCAGCAGTGAAAATTCGGGAAGTTCACCCCTCCACTTT.